A selection of T cell receptor beta chains follows, all from one sample in a study of identical twins. A single record per CDR3 protein comes from TCRdb applying MiXCR to the 5' RACE reads. The table shows 700,000 or so distinct CDR3 sequences, with about 20% occurring only once. This same sample was also taken into another study, of T cells expressing NK-cell markers.

The material sequenced was PBMCs. These receptors came from a woman aged 18 to 35 in good health. Each CDR3 is given with its conserved first and last residue. Each record gives: clone size, CDR3 length, J gene, V gene, CDR3 protein. Rows may omit the clone size; those that give it use once, few, many or a size class.

clone size: once; CDR3 length: 15; J gene: TRBJ2-1; V gene: TRBV7-9; CDR3 protein: CASSLGGGNNNEQFF
clone size: few; CDR3 length: 15; J gene: TRBJ2-7; V gene: TRBV7-2; CDR3 protein: CASSKQGKGPYEQYF
clone size: NA; CDR3 length: 15; J gene: TRBJ2-7; V gene: TRBV20-1; CDR3 protein: CSATPGILSSYEQYF
clone size: NA; CDR3 length: 15; J gene: TRBJ2-4; V gene: TRBV29-1; CDR3 protein: CSVELLAGAKNIQYF
clone size: once; CDR3 length: 16; J gene: TRBJ2-1; V gene: TRBV9; CDR3 protein: CASSVLGTVSYNEQFF
clone size: NA; CDR3 length: 15; J gene: TRBJ2-3; V gene: TRBV5-6; CDR3 protein: CASSLTSGGSDTQYF
clone size: NA; CDR3 length: 12; J gene: TRBJ1-6; V gene: TRBV10-3; CDR3 protein: CAISQVNSPLHF
clone size: NA; CDR3 length: 14; J gene: TRBJ2-7; V gene: TRBV21-1; CDR3 protein: CASSKDAGTYEQYF
clone size: NA; CDR3 length: 16; J gene: TRBJ1-5; V gene: TRBV4-1; CDR3 protein: CASSQDQDRYNQPQHF
clone size: NA; CDR3 length: 15; J gene: TRBJ2-1; V gene: TRBV20-1; CDR3 protein: CSAYPAWGRESEQFF
clone size: NA; CDR3 length: 15; J gene: TRBJ2-1; V gene: TRBV29-1; CDR3 protein: CSTRPGTSGGREQFF
clone size: NA; CDR3 length: 17; J gene: TRBJ2-3; V gene: TRBV20-1; CDR3 protein: CSARPPGPYGGADTQYF
clone size: NA; CDR3 length: 15; J gene: TRBJ2-5; V gene: TRBV6-1; CDR3 protein: CASSRAGQARETQYF
clone size: NA; CDR3 length: 14; J gene: TRBJ2-3; V gene: TRBV9; CDR3 protein: CASSVAATPDTQYF
clone size: NA; CDR3 length: 18; J gene: TRBJ2-2; V gene: TRBV12-3/TRBV12-4; CDR3 protein: CASTYEDSFQLNTGELFF
clone size: few; CDR3 length: 18; J gene: TRBJ2-2; V gene: TRBV11-1; CDR3 protein: CASSPNWSSGGNTGELFF
clone size: once; CDR3 length: 12; J gene: TRBJ2-5; V gene: TRBV20-1; CDR3 protein: CSARVGDETQYF
clone size: few; CDR3 length: 11; J gene: TRBJ2-5; V gene: TRBV20-1; CDR3 protein: CSAQDRGTQYF
clone size: once; CDR3 length: 12; J gene: TRBJ2-7; V gene: TRBV29-1; CDR3 protein: CSVDGGPYEQYF
clone size: few; CDR3 length: 13; J gene: TRBJ2-3; V gene: TRBV10-3; CDR3 protein: CAISRGSGDTQYF
clone size: NA; CDR3 length: 14; J gene: TRBJ2-1; V gene: TRBV7-2; CDR3 protein: CASRSTSGGNEQFF
clone size: NA; CDR3 length: 15; J gene: TRBJ2-7; V gene: TRBV29-1; CDR3 protein: CSVSAGTSGGEEQYF
clone size: NA; CDR3 length: 17; J gene: TRBJ2-2; V gene: TRBV7-6; CDR3 protein: CASSPIGGGDGTGELFF
clone size: NA; CDR3 length: 14; J gene: TRBJ1-1; V gene: TRBV18; CDR3 protein: CASSTGWGSTEAFF
clone size: NA; CDR3 length: 16; J gene: TRBJ2-1; V gene: TRBV7-9; CDR3 protein: CASSLATSGPRGEQFF
clone size: many; CDR3 length: 14; J gene: TRBJ2-7; V gene: TRBV20-1; CDR3 protein: CSATPGTYAYEQYF
clone size: few; CDR3 length: 14; J gene: TRBJ2-5; V gene: TRBV20-1; CDR3 protein: CSAEGDRGQETQYF
clone size: NA; CDR3 length: 14; J gene: TRBJ1-1; V gene: TRBV27; CDR3 protein: CASSLSAGYTEAFF